These 7 T cell receptor beta chains came from one sample sequenced in a study of Graves' ophthalmopathy and Graves' hyperthyroidism. Amplification of TCR beta CDR3 regions used RNA transcripts. HTBI-primed first-round RT-PCR preceded second-round multiplex PCR. TCRdb reprocessed the multiplex PCR reads with MiXCR, giving one entry per CDR3 protein. The repertoire includes about 1.2 million distinct CDR3 sequences, roughly 35% of them detected once, and roughly 10% sits in the top ten. Sequenced: peripheral blood or thyroid tissue (not recorded which). These receptors originate from an adult man with Graves' hyperthyroidism.

The chain has TRBV29-1 and TRBJ1-1, with D tentatively TRBD1 (6 bases). This CDR3 spans 17 amino acids. CDR1 is SQVTM and CDR2 is ANQGSEA in the germline V gene. Trimming took off 7 bases at V and 4 bases at J, with 28 bases between the two ends. In nucleotides, the CDR3 is TGCAGCGGAACGACTCGGGACGGCCATCGGGGGCGCACTGAAGCTTTCTTT. Its translation is CSGTTRDGHRGRTEAFF.

The CDR3, as DNA: TGTGCCAGCACCTGGCGTGCGCTTTTGCATTTT. Its translation: CASTWRALLHF. The chain has TRBV2 and TRBJ1-5, with unresolved D. Germline V gene data show CDR1 as SNHLY and CDR2 as FYNNEI. V lost 7 bases to trimming and J lost 15 bases, with 16 bases between them. The CDR3 runs to 11 residues.

This clonotype was counted at least ten times. The chain recombines TRBV10-3 with TRBJ1-1; D remains unclear. Trimming cost V 0 bases and J 4 bases, with 12 bases left between them. The CDR3 is made up of 15 amino acids. CDR1 and CDR2 from the germline V gene are ENHRY and SYGVKD. The CDR3, as DNA: TGTGCCATCAGTGAGTCGAGGGTTCCGGGCACTGAAGCTTTCTTT. Amino acid sequence: CAISESRVPGTEAFF.

This clonotype was seen repeatedly, ten times or more. The J gene is TRBJ2-6, the V gene TRBV2; D is perhaps TRBD2 (5 bases). The germline V gene encodes CDR1 SNHLY and CDR2 FYNNEI. CDR3 length equals 13 residues. V was shortened by 10 bases and J by 2 bases, with 9 bases between the two germline ends. The CDR3: CATTGTGANVLTF. The DNA of the CDR3 is TGTGCCACCACGGGGACTGGGGCCAACGTCCTGACTTTC.

This clonotype was seen only a few times. V is TRBV6-2 or TRBV6-3 and J is TRBJ2-5, with TRBD2 identical over 9 bases. The germline gives CDR1 MNHEY, CDR2 SVGEGT. J gave up 1 base and V 7 bases, and 4 bases lay outside the gene matches. The CDR3 is 14 residues long. The CDR3 DNA reads as TGTGCCAGCAAGCTAGCGGGGTTCCAAGAGACCCAGTACTTC. Encoded protein: CASKLAGFQETQYF.

The chain combines TRBV3-1 with TRBJ1-1; a possible D gene is TRBD1 (5 bases). V lost 2 bases and J lost 5, with 12 bases in between. The CDR3 length is 14 residues. CDR1 and CDR2 (germline): LGHDT, YNNKEL (reference sequence). The DNA of the CDR3 is TGTGCCAGCAGCCAATTTGGGGGGGTTACTGAAGCTTTCTTT. This gives the protein CASSQFGGVTEAFF.

This chain uses TRBV5-8 with TRBJ2-5, with D possibly TRBD2 on 5 matching bases. This CDR3 has 13 amino acids. Trimming shortened V by 4 bases and J by 5 bases, and 12 bases separated the two germline ends. The germline V gene has CDR1 SGHTS and CDR2 YDEGEE. As DNA, the CDR3 is TGTGCCAGCAGCCAACTAGTGGATGAGACCCAGTACTTC. Its protein product is CASSQLVDETQYF.